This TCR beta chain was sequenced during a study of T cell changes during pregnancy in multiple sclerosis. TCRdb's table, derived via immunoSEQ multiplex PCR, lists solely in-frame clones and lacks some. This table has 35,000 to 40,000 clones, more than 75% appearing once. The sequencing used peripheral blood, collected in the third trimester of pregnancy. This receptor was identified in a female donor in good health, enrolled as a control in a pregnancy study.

The CDR3 DNA reads as TGTGCCTGGAGTTACCACAGTCTGAACACTGAAGCTTTCTTT. It codes for CAWSYHSLNTEAFF. J is TRBJ1-1 and V is TRBV30; D is ambiguous. The CDR3 is 14 residues long. Germline V gene data show CDR1 as GTSNPN and CDR2 as SVGIG (reference sequence). The germline V and J ends were trimmed by 2 bases and 0 bases, with 10 bases remaining between them.